The text below deals with one T cell receptor beta chain. Seattle-derived patients entered the study during active infection and were followed longitudinally. Method: immunoSEQ multiplex PCR; TCRdb's copy keeps in-frame clones and lacks some. There are hundreds of thousands of clones in the sample; about 83% occur only once, and 1.3% lies in the top ten. The data stem from a study of blood T cell repertoires in COVID-19. About the research overall: There were acute and convalescent COVID-19 samples, and they came from the United States, Italy and Spain.

CDR3 size: 14 residues. Germline loops: CDR1 LNHDA, CDR2 SQIVND (reference sequence). V lost 5 bases, J lost 9 bases, and 17 bases lay in between. The chain uses TRBV19 and TRBJ1-3; possible D gene TRBD1, 5 bases. The source material was peripheral blood. The receptor was isolated from a woman aged 30 to 39 with COVID-19, enrolled during active disease. The CDR3 spells CASSLGQRIGTIYF. The CDR3 nucleotides are TGTGCCAGTAGTTTAGGACAAAGAATCGGCACCATATATTTT. The whole variable domain, filled in from reference TRBV19 and TRBJ1-3, reads DGGITQSPKYLFRKEGQNVTLSCEQNLNHDAMYWYRQDPGQGLRLIYYSQIVNDFQKGDIAEGYSVSREKKESFPLTVTSAQKNPTAFYLCASSLGQRIGTIYFGEGSWLTVV.